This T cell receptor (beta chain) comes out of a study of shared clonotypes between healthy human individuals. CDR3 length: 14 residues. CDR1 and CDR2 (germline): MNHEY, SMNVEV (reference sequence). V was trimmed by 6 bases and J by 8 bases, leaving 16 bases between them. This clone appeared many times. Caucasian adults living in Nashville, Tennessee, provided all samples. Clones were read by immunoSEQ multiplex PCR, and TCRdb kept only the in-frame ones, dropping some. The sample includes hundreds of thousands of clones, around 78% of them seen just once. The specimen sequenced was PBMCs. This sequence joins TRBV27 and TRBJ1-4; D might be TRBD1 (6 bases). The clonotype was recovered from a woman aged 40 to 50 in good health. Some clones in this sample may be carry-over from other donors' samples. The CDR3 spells CASSLGGGGEKLFF. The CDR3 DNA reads TGTGCCAGCAGCCTCGGGGGGGGCGGGGAAAAACTGTTTTTT.